Below, 24 T cell receptor beta chains from the same sample are listed, as sequenced in a study of patients and donors after allogeneic stem cell transplantation. TCRdb re-called the RT-PCR reads with MiXCR, one entry per CDR3 protein. The sample consists of some 200,000 distinct CDR3 sequences, more than 35% of them appearing once. The sequencing sample was made of blood, either unsorted or a sorted T cell fraction (not recorded which). These receptors originate from a human donor who was either an allogeneic HSCT recipient or a stem cell or donor lymphocyte infusion donor (not recorded which). It is not recorded whose cells these are; they may come from a transplant donor.

This clonotype was seen a few times. The chain is built from TRBV7-3 and TRBJ1-6; D is ambiguous. This CDR3 is 12 amino acids long. The V end was cut by 9 bases, the J end by 4 bases, with 7 bases between. In germline, CDR1 is SGHTA, CDR2 FQGTGA. The CDR3 nucleotides read TGTGCCAGTAACCGTTATAATTCACCCCTCCACTTT. Translating it yields CASNRYNSPLHF.

This chain connects TRBV3-1 to TRBJ1-4; D not certain. V was pared by 1 base and J by 6 bases, with 12 bases between. Germline V gene sequence: CDR1 LGHDT, CDR2 YNNKEL (reference sequence). The length of the CDR3 is 15 residues. This chain's CDR3 is CASSQGLVPDEKLFF. The CDR3 DNA reads as TGTGCCAGCAGCCAAGGTCTGGTACCGGATGAAAAACTGTTTTTT.

Only a few counts were recorded for this clonotype. The chain recombines TRBV28 with TRBJ1-2; perhaps TRBD1 as D (6 bases). This CDR3 comprises 12 residues. Deletions cut 6 bases from V and 9 bases from J, with 14 bases between. The germline V gene has CDR1 MDHEN and CDR2 SYDVKM. This chain's CDR3 is CASRRGAGSYTF. The CDR3 nucleotides are TGTGCCAGCAGACGGGGGGCAGGGAGCTACACCTTC.

DNA of the CDR3: TGTGCCAGCAGTTTTTTTCGGGGGCTGCCTACGGAACAGTACTTC. Protein sequence: CASSFFRGLPTEQYF. The chain combines TRBV12-3 or TRBV12-4 with TRBJ2-7; D might be TRBD1 or TRBD2, each matching 6 bases. This CDR3 spans 15 amino acids. Trimming left V 3 bases short and J 10 bases short, with 22 bases between.

This clonotype was observed a handful of times. The genes are TRBV11-2 and TRBJ1-4, with TRBD1 identical over 9 bases. The CDR3 is 16 amino acids. The V gene end was trimmed by 5 bases and the J gene end by 0 bases; junction bases not matched to a gene: 4. Germline loops: CDR1 SGHAT, CDR2 FQNNGV. The CDR3: CASSPGQGPTNEKLFF. CDR3 sequence (DNA): TGTGCCAGCAGCCCGGGACAGGGTCCAACTAATGAAAAACTGTTTTTT.

The CDR3 DNA follows: TGTGCCAGCAGCTTAGAACGGGATTCCTACAATGAGCAGTTCTTC. Its protein product is CASSLERDSYNEQFF. The chain recombines TRBV7-2 with TRBJ2-1; D possibly corresponds to TRBD2 (5 bases). The CDR3 runs 15 residues. Trimming cost V 1 base and J 1 base, with 8 bases left between them. Germline assignment: CDR1 SGHTA and CDR2 FQGNSA.

This clonotype was observed a few times. The chain couples TRBV25-1 to TRBJ2-1; D is uncertain. The CDR3 length is 11 residues. V dropped 4 bases and J dropped 9 bases, with 7 bases sitting between them. Germline V gene data show CDR1 as MGHDK and CDR2 as SYGVNS. CDR3: CASSGYSEQFF. The CDR3 DNA follows: TGTGCCAGCAGTGGGTATAGTGAGCAGTTCTTC.

The gene calls are TRBV12-3 or TRBV12-4 and TRBJ2-5, with D possibly TRBD2 on 6 matching bases. The CDR3 sequence is 15 residues long. Trimming took 2 bases from V and 4 from J, leaving 14 bases between them. CDR3 sequence: CASSLRVGAGETQYF. The DNA of the CDR3 is TGTGCCAGCAGTTTACGGGTGGGAGCGGGAGAGACCCAGTACTTC.

This clonotype was seen more than once but under ten times. The V call is TRBV7-6, the J call TRBJ1-2, with D maybe TRBD1 (5 bases). This CDR3 region has 13 residues. With 0 bases removed from V and 6 bases from J, the gap between germline ends came to 8 bases. The germline V gene has CDR1 SGHVS and CDR2 FNYEAQ. The CDR3: CASSLALGDGYTF. As DNA, the CDR3 is TGTGCCAGCAGCTTAGCGTTGGGGGATGGCTACACCTTC.

This clonotype was seen only a few times. The rearrangement links TRBV7-8 to TRBJ2-3; maybe TRBD2 (9 bases). In germline, CDR1 is SGHVS, CDR2 FQNEAQ. CDR3 length: 18 residues. V lost 0 bases and J lost 5, with 21 bases in between. CDR3 in amino acids: CASSLAQGAGGPIDTQYF. In nucleotides, the CDR3 is TGTGCCAGCAGCTTAGCGCAGGGGGCGGGAGGGCCGATAGATACGCAGTATTTT.

The gene calls are TRBV5-1 and TRBJ1-6, with D perhaps TRBD1 (5 bases). Trimming left V 4 bases short and J 6 bases short, with 11 bases between. The germline CDR1 and CDR2 sequences are SGHRS and YFSETQ. This CDR3 contains 14 residues. This CDR3 is CASSPLTANSPLHF. The CDR3 DNA reads as TGCGCCAGCAGCCCCTTGACAGCTAATTCACCCCTCCACTTT.

The chain carries TRBV15 and TRBJ2-2, with TRBD1 as a possible D gene (6 bases). Germline V gives CDR1 LNHNV, CDR2 YYDKDF (reference sequence). V lost 0 bases to trimming and J lost 7 bases, with 9 bases between them. The CDR3 is 14 amino acids. CDR3 residues: CATSREHRDGELFF. The CDR3 DNA is TGTGCCACCAGCAGAGAGCACAGGGACGGGGAGCTGTTTTTT.

This clonotype came up many times. This rearrangement joins TRBV6-5 to TRBJ1-2, with TRBD1 matching over 12 bases. Germline CDR1 is MNHEY and CDR2 is SVGAGI. Losses at the gene ends were 8 bases for V and 4 bases for J; bases not matched to a gene: 8. This CDR3 region has 15 residues. CDR3 nucleotide sequence: TGTGCCAGCTCCGGGACAGGGGGCGCCGTCTATGGCTACACCTTC. This translates into CASSGTGGAVYGYTF.

The chain employs TRBV27 and TRBJ2-7; 13 bases fit TRBD2. Trimming took 5 bases from V and 2 from J; bases not matched to a gene: 6. This CDR3 region has 16 residues. Per the germline V gene, CDR1 is MNHEY and CDR2 is SMNVEV (reference sequence). Here the CDR3 reads CASSSWTSGRPYEQYF. The CDR3 bases are TGTGCCAGCAGTAGCTGGACTAGCGGGAGACCCTACGAGCAGTACTTC.

The chain joins TRBV15 to TRBJ2-7, with TRBD2 as a possible D gene (6 bases). V gave up 5 bases and J gave up 5 bases, with 10 bases separating them. CDR3 length equals 12 residues. Germline CDR1 reads LNHNV; CDR2 reads YYDKDF (reference sequence). CDR3 bases: TGTGCCACCAGCGGCCCGGGAGACGAGCAGTACTTC. Protein product: CATSGPGDEQYF. Together with reference TRBV15 and TRBJ2-7, the CDR3 gives the full variable domain: DAMVIQNPRYQVTQFGKPVTLSCSQTLNHNVMYWYQQKSSQAPKLLFHYYDKDFNNEADTPDNFQSRRPNTSFCFLDIRSPGLGDTAMYLCATSGPGDEQYFGPGTRLTVT.

Regarding this clonotype: This CDR3 is missing its conserved last phenylalanine or tryptophan, likely due to a read error. The J gene is TRBJ1-4, the V gene TRBV12-3 or TRBV12-4, with 8 bases that match TRBD1. CDR3 length: 15 amino acids. V trimming: 5 bases; J trimming: 5 bases; junction bases outside the gene matches: 7. The CDR3 spells CASSQQGVSNEKLFL. DNA for the CDR3: TGTGCCAGCAGTCAACAGGGGGTCTCAAATGAAAAACTGTTTTTG.

The chain links TRBV11-2 to TRBJ2-1, with 7 bases matching TRBD2. Germline V gene data show CDR1 as SGHAT and CDR2 as FQNNGV. The CDR3 has 16 amino acids. Unmatched junction bases numbered 5, after V lost 3 bases and J lost 0 bases. The CDR3: CASSLGTIDSYNEQFF. The CDR3 DNA reads TGTGCCAGCAGCTTGGGGACTATCGACTCCTACAATGAGCAGTTCTTC.

This clonotype was seen more than once but under ten times. This rearrangement joins TRBV20-1 to TRBJ1-1; D gene ambiguous. The germline V and J ends were trimmed by 4 bases and 0 bases, with 9 bases remaining between them. This CDR3 region has 13 residues. In germline, CDR1 is DFQATT, CDR2 SNEGSKA (reference sequence). Written as DNA, the CDR3 is TGCAGTGCTATCAATGGACTGAACACTGAAGCTTTCTTT. It codes for CSAINGLNTEAFF.

The chain couples TRBV7-6 to TRBJ1-5; D unresolved. The V end lost 4 bases, the J end lost 6 bases, and 13 bases lay between the germline ends. CDR3 length: 14 amino acids. CDR1 is SGHVS, CDR2 FNYEAQ, per germline. CDR3 coding DNA: TGTGCCAGCAGCTCCGCCGAGGGAGGTCAGCCCCAGCATTTT. Translating gives CASSSAEGGQPQHF.

This clonotype has only one observation. DNA of the CDR3: TGCAGTGCTAGGGAAACAGGTCACACTGAAGCTTTCTTT. It is translated as CSARETGHTEAFF. The V and J genes are TRBV20-1 and TRBJ1-1, with a tentative D call TRBD1 (5 bases). Germline CDR1 reads DFQATT; CDR2 reads SNEGSKA (reference sequence). V was shortened by 3 bases and J by 3 bases, with 11 bases between the two germline ends. The CDR3 has 13 amino acids.

The CDR3 region has the DNA TGTGCCATCAGTGATCCGAGAAACGACTATGGCTACACCTTC. This sequence encodes CAISDPRNDYGYTF. The rearrangement uses TRBV10-3 and TRBJ1-2; D remains ambiguous. From germline, CDR1 is ENHRY and CDR2 SYGVKD. With 3 bases removed from V and 3 bases from J, the gap between germline ends came to 11 bases. This CDR3 has 14 residues.

This clonotype was seen only a few times. V and J are TRBV14 and TRBJ2-3, with 9 bases that match TRBD1. CDR1 SGHDN and CDR2 FVKESK come from the germline V gene. Losses at the gene ends were 0 bases for V and 2 bases for J; bases not matched to a gene: 12. This CDR3 spans 19 amino acids. CDR3 DNA sequence: TGTGCCAGCAGCCAAGATAAATGGACAGGGGACCGATTCACAGATACGCAGTATTTT. It codes for CASSQDKWTGDRFTDTQYF.

This clonotype was seen a handful of times. The chain combines TRBV4-3 with TRBJ2-3; 8 bases agree with TRBD1. Germline CDR1 and CDR2: LGHNA and YSLEER. The CDR3 contains 15 residues. With 5 bases clipped from V and 2 bases from J, the junction kept 6 bases outside the gene matches. CDR3 protein: CASSSGQGSTDTQYF. The CDR3 DNA follows: TGCGCCAGCAGCTCTGGACAGGGATCCACAGATACGCAGTATTTT.

V gene TRBV28 combines with J gene TRBJ1-5; D is undetermined. This CDR3 has 16 residues. Trimming removed 4 bases at V and 1 base at J, with 14 bases between. CDR1 is MDHEN and CDR2 is SYDVKM in the germline V gene. In DNA, the CDR3 is TGTGCCAGCAGTTCGCTGGCAGGTCTCAGCAATCAGCCCCAGCATTTT. Protein: CASSSLAGLSNQPQHF.